These 32 T cell receptor beta chains came from one sample sequenced in a study of blood T cell repertoires in COVID-19. Assay: immunoSEQ multiplex PCR; the TCRdb copy retains only in-frame clones and omits some. Altogether about 160,000 clones are present, around 90% being singletons, with the ten largest covering 4% to 5%. Sequencing was carried out using peripheral blood. The receptors were gathered from a woman in her sixties with active or convalescent COVID-19.

The rearrangement uses TRBV19 and TRBJ2-1; 9 bases agree with TRBD2. CDR3 length: 15 amino acids. CDR1 is LNHDA, CDR2 SQIVND, per germline (reference sequence). After removal of 3 bases from V and 10 bases from J, the junction contained 10 bases not matched to a gene. This chain's CDR3 is CASSMARGGRVEQFF. The DNA of the CDR3 is TGTGCCAGTAGTATGGCGCGGGGGGGCCGGGTAGAGCAGTTCTTC.

This clone came up once. The gene calls are TRBV3-1 (or the pseudogene TRBV3-2) and TRBJ2-1; TRBD2 aligns across 11 bases. The germline V gene encodes CDR1 LGHDT and CDR2 YNNKEL (reference sequence). The length of the CDR3 is 15 residues. With 7 bases clipped from V and 5 bases from J, the junction kept 7 bases outside the gene matches. The CDR3 DNA reads TGTGCCAGCACCGTAGCGGGGGGGCTGGACAATGAGCAGTTCTTC. As protein: CASTVAGGLDNEQFF.

The rearrangement joins TRBV11-2 to TRBJ1-1; the D gene is possibly TRBD1 (5 bases). From germline, CDR1 is SGHAT and CDR2 FQNNGV. Deletions cut 2 bases from V and 1 base from J, with 11 bases between. This CDR3 comprises 15 residues. For the CDR3, the DNA is TGTGCCAGCAGCTTAAGGCCCGGGGGGAACACTGAAGCTTTCTTT. Translated, it gives CASSLRPGGNTEAFF.

This chain uses TRBV14 with TRBJ2-3, with D possibly matching TRBD1 (6 bases). Looked up from germline, CDR1 is SGHDN and CDR2 is FVKESK. Between the trimmed V and J ends, which lost 4 bases and 13 bases, there was a span of 15 bases. CDR3 size: 12 residues. The CDR3, as DNA: TGTGCCAGCAGCCTCGGGGCTGGGGGCGAGTATTTT. As protein: CASSLGAGGEYF. The full variable domain, completed using reference TRBV14 and TRBJ2-3, is EAGVTQFPSHSVIEKGQTVTLRCDPISGHDNLYWYRRVMGKEIKFLLHFVKESKQDESGMPNNRFLAERTGGTYSTLKVQPAELEDSGVYFCASSLGAGGEYFGPGTRLTVL.

V usage is TRBV18 and J usage is TRBJ2-6, with D hard to call. Germline CDR1 reads KGHSH; CDR2 reads LQKENI. V lost 2 bases to trimming and J lost 1 base, with 18 bases between them. The CDR3 is 19 amino acids. The CDR3 protein is CASSPNFHRLTSGANVLTF. DNA for the CDR3: TGTGCCAGCTCACCAAACTTTCACAGATTGACATCTGGGGCCAACGTCCTGACTTTC.

The chain is built from TRBV7-2 and TRBJ1-5, with D possibly matching TRBD1 (5 bases). Germline CDR1 SGHTA, CDR2 FQGNSA. The CDR3 runs 15 residues. V gave up 0 bases and J gave up 3 bases, with 9 bases separating them. The CDR3: CASSLAGAPNQPQHF. The CDR3 nucleotides are TGTGCCAGCAGCTTAGCTGGGGCTCCCAATCAGCCCCAGCATTTT.

The chain joins TRBV2 to TRBJ1-2; the D is unclear. The CDR3 sequence is 13 residues long. Germline V CDR1 and CDR2: SNHLY, FYNNEI. V was shortened by 5 bases and J by 8 bases, with 15 bases between the two germline ends. CDR3 DNA: TGTGCCAGCAGTAGAGGGTCGTCGGAGGGCTACACCTTC. Amino acids: CASSRGSSEGYTF. Variable domain in full (rest from reference TRBV2 and TRBJ1-2): EPEVTQTPSHQVTQMGQEVILRCVPISNHLYFYWYRQILGQKVEFLVSFYNNEISEKSEIFDDQFSVERPDGSNFTLKIRSTKLEDSAMYFCASSRGSSEGYTFGSGTRLTVV.

J is TRBJ1-2 and V is TRBV6-6; D not resolved. This CDR3 comprises 14 residues. V lost 6 bases to trimming and J lost 8 bases, with 19 bases between them. CDR1 and CDR2 (germline): MNHNY, SVGAGI (reference sequence). The CDR3 loop reads CASSRLGPTEGYTF. As DNA, the CDR3 is TGTGCCAGCAGCCGCCTCGGCCCCACGGAGGGCTACACCTTC.

By share, this clone counts as medium-sized. V usage is TRBV27 and J usage is TRBJ2-1, with 8 nucleotides matching TRBD1. The CDR3 loop spans 15 amino acids. The V gene end was trimmed by 4 bases and the J gene end by 2 bases; junction bases not matched to a gene: 4. Looked up from germline, CDR1 is MNHEY and CDR2 is SMNVEV (reference sequence). CDR3 in DNA: TGTGCCAGCAGTTCACAGGGGGGCACCTACAATGAGCAGTTCTTC. This sequence encodes CASSSQGGTYNEQFF.

V is TRBV7-9 and J is TRBJ1-5; 8 bases fit TRBD1. Germline CDR1 reads SEHNR; CDR2 reads FQNEAQ (reference sequence). CDR3 length: 14 residues. After removal of 7 bases from V and 5 bases from J, the junction contained 7 bases not matched to a gene. CDR3 amino acids: CASNNRGDHQPQHF. The CDR3, as DNA: TGTGCCAGCAACAACAGGGGGGACCATCAGCCCCAGCATTTT.

The chain couples TRBV12-3 or TRBV12-4 to TRBJ1-1, with D unclear. V was clipped by 2 bases and J by 5 bases, with 6 bases between them. CDR3 length: 12 residues. As DNA, the CDR3 is TGTGCCAGCAGTTTACGAGGAACTGAAGCTTTCTTT. It is translated as CASSLRGTEAFF.

The chain links TRBV2 to TRBJ2-7; tentative D call: TRBD1 (7 bases). V lost 4 bases to trimming and J lost 5 bases, with 12 bases between them. Germline CDR1 reads SNHLY; CDR2 reads FYNNEI. This CDR3 is 13 amino acids long. DNA of the CDR3: TGTGCCAGCAGTGGGTCAGGGGGGCACGAGCAGTACTTC. Translating gives CASSGSGGHEQYF.

The genes are TRBV18 and TRBJ2-2; unclear D gene. The CDR3 spans 12 residues. CDR1 KGHSH and CDR2 LQKENI come from the germline V gene. Trimming stripped 6 bases from V and 2 bases from J, with 4 bases between. The CDR3 reads CASSPNTGELFF. The CDR3 DNA reads TGTGCCAGCTCCCCTAACACCGGGGAGCTGTTTTTT.

The chain links TRBV4-3 to TRBJ1-4; tentative D call: TRBD1 (5 bases). The V and J ends lost 4 bases and 0 bases respectively, with 18 bases between them. The germline V gene encodes CDR1 LGHNA and CDR2 YSLEER. The CDR3 consists of 18 residues. The CDR3 loop reads CASSPRGAGKATNEKLFF. The CDR3 bases are TGCGCCAGCAGCCCTAGGGGAGCGGGGAAGGCAACTAATGAAAAACTGTTTTTT.

Only one count was recorded for this clone. The DNA of the CDR3 is TGTGCCAGCAGTCGGGACAGGGGGCCTCGGCAGCCCCAGCATTTT. Its translation is CASSRDRGPRQPQHF. The V call is TRBV6-5, the J call TRBJ1-5; 12 nucleotides align to TRBD1. CDR3 size: 15 residues. The V segment lost 5 bases and the J segment 7 bases; nucleotides outside the gene matches: 6. Germline CDR1 reads MNHEY; CDR2 reads SVGAGI.

About this clone: The sample carries other DNA sequences with the same CDR3. Here the CDR3 DNA reads TGCGCCAGCAGCTTGGGGCAGGGAAACGAAAAACTGTTTTTT. Its protein product is CASSLGQGNEKLFF. This chain connects TRBV5-1 to TRBJ1-4; tentative D call: TRBD1 (5 bases). This CDR3 has 14 residues. Germline V gene sequence: CDR1 SGHRS, CDR2 YFSETQ. Between the trimmed V and J ends, which lost 0 bases and 8 bases, there was a span of 11 bases.

The chain recombines TRBV12-3 or TRBV12-4 with TRBJ1-2; 7 nucleotides agree with TRBD1. This CDR3 contains 13 residues. V gave up 3 bases and J gave up 5 bases; unmatched junction bases: 3. Here the CDR3 reads CASSLDRTYGYTF. The CDR3 bases are TGTGCCAGCAGTTTGGACAGGACTTATGGCTACACCTTC.

This chain links TRBV30 with TRBJ2-1, with unresolved D. The germline V gene encodes CDR1 GTSNPN and CDR2 SVGIG (reference sequence). The CDR3 totals 14 residues. Trimming removed 3 bases from V and 6 bases from J, with 15 bases in between. CDR3 DNA sequence: TGTGCCTGGAGGTCTGACTCGCAGCGCAATGAGCAGTTCTTC. This translates into CAWRSDSQRNEQFF.

The chain carries TRBV24-1 and TRBJ2-3, with D possibly matching TRBD1 (6 bases). V shed 5 bases and J shed 0 bases, with 11 bases lying between them. Germline CDR1 KGHDR, CDR2 SFDVKD. The CDR3 is made up of 15 amino acids. In nucleotides, the CDR3 is TGTGCCACCAGTGTCCAGGGACATAGCACAGATACGCAGTATTTT. Amino acid sequence: CATSVQGHSTDTQYF.

The chain couples TRBV7-2 to TRBJ1-1, with 8 bases identical to TRBD1. CDR3 length: 13 amino acids. Germline lookup yields CDR1 SGHTA and CDR2 FQGNSA. V was clipped by 4 bases and J by 8 bases; unmatched bases: 6. The CDR3 nucleotides read TGTGCCAGCAGCTCGTCCCGGGACAGGGAAGCTTTCTTT. Encoded protein: CASSSSRDREAFF.

This sequence joins TRBV10-3 and TRBJ2-2; tentative D call: TRBD2 (6 bases). Germline CDR1 ENHRY, CDR2 SYGVKD. The CDR3 extends over 15 amino acids. Trimming stripped 8 bases from V and 2 bases from J, with 15 bases between. CDR3 amino acids: CAIASGLVNTGELFF. CDR3 nucleotides: TGTGCCATCGCCTCGGGACTGGTCAACACCGGGGAGCTGTTTTTT.

The V and J genes are TRBV19 and TRBJ1-2, with 8 bases matching TRBD1. CDR1 is LNHDA, CDR2 SQIVND, per germline (reference sequence). The junction had 9 bases not matched to a gene; V was cut back by 7 bases and J by 8 bases. The CDR3 has 13 residues. This CDR3 is CASNEDREGGYTF. The CDR3 DNA reads as TGTGCCAGTAACGAGGACAGGGAAGGCGGCTACACCTTC.

This chain connects TRBV19 to TRBJ1-1, with D tentatively TRBD1 (5 bases). Trimming took 4 bases from V and 10 from J, leaving 16 bases between them. Germline CDR1 and CDR2: LNHDA and SQIVND (reference sequence). The CDR3 extends over 13 amino acids. For the CDR3, the DNA is TGTGCCAGTAGTAAACAGGAGAACCCGTTAGCTTTCTTT. Amino acids: CASSKQENPLAFF.

This chain joins TRBV3-1 (or the pseudogene TRBV3-2) and TRBJ2-1; 13 nucleotides match TRBD2. The CDR3 contains 19 residues. Germline lookup yields CDR1 LGHDT and CDR2 YNNKEL (reference sequence). Trimming took 1 base from V and 0 from J; bases not matched to a gene: 6. The CDR3 DNA is TGTGCCAGCAGCCAAGGGACTAGCGGGGGTTACGACTCCTACAATGAGCAGTTCTTC. Its translation is CASSQGTSGGYDSYNEQFF.

As concerns this clone: This sample also contains other DNA sequences that code for the same CDR3. This chain connects TRBV18 to TRBJ1-3; the match to TRBD1 covers 9 bases. V was pared by 3 bases and J by 4 bases, with 4 bases of the junction left unmatched. CDR1 KGHSH and CDR2 LQKENI come from the germline V gene. There are 15 residues in the CDR3. CDR3 DNA: TGTGCCAGCTCACCGGGACAGGGTGCAGGAAACACCATATATTTT. Translated: CASSPGQGAGNTIYF.

This sequence joins TRBV2 and TRBJ1-2; 7 nucleotides align to TRBD1. The CDR3 covers 13 residues. V lost 6 bases, J lost 2 bases, and 3 bases stayed unmatched. Germline lookup yields CDR1 SNHLY and CDR2 FYNNEI. The CDR3 nucleotides read TGTGCCAGCAGGTGGGACAGCAACTATGGCTACACCTTC. Encoded protein: CASRWDSNYGYTF.

The CDR3 DNA reads as TGCGCCAGCAGCCAGAGGACGGAGGGCTACGAGCAGTACTTC. This translates into CASSQRTEGYEQYF. This chain connects TRBV4-1 to TRBJ2-7; a weak D match, TRBD2 (6 bases). Looked up from germline, CDR1 is MGHRA and CDR2 is YSYEKL. CDR3 length: 14 amino acids. Trimming took 3 bases from V and 3 from J, leaving 12 bases between them.

CDR3 amino acids: CASRNPGGQGTNSPLHF. CDR3 bases: TGTGCCAGTAGAAACCCTGGGGGACAGGGGACAAATTCACCCCTCCACTTT. The V gene is TRBV19, the J gene TRBJ1-6, with 10 nucleotides matching TRBD1. The CDR3 has 17 amino acids. Germline CDR1 and CDR2: LNHDA and SQIVND (reference sequence). V lost 6 bases and J lost 7; bases outside the gene matches: 12. The full variable domain, rest sourced from reference TRBV19 and TRBJ1-6, is DGGITQSPKYLFRKEGQNVTLSCEQNLNHDAMYWYRQDPGQGLRLIYYSQIVNDFQKGDIAEGYSVSREKKESFPLTVTSAQKNPTAFYLCASRNPGGQGTNSPLHFGNGTRLTVT.

This clone was detected once. The rearrangement uses TRBV7-9 and TRBJ1-1, with 7 bases identical to TRBD1. CDR1 is SEHNR, CDR2 FQNEAQ, per germline (reference sequence). V lost 2 bases to trimming and J lost 1 base; unmatched junction nucleotides: 4. This CDR3 contains 15 residues. CDR3 DNA: TGTGCCAGCAGCTTATGGCGACAGGGGAACACTGAAGCTTTCTTT. Translation: CASSLWRQGNTEAFF.

The V call is TRBV2, the J call TRBJ1-1; TRBD1 matches at 12 bases. The V gene's germline CDR1 is SNHLY and CDR2 FYNNEI. CDR3 length equals 18 residues. The V segment lost 11 bases and the J segment 1 base; nucleotides outside the gene matches: 17. CDR3 sequence (DNA): TGTGCCCGTCGGGACAGGGGGCTTGTAAAAGCCGGGAACACTGAAGCTTTCTTT. Encoded protein: CARRDRGLVKAGNTEAFF.

This chain joins TRBV5-6 and TRBJ2-7; weak D call: TRBD1 (6 bases). V lost 4 bases and J 5 bases, leaving 16 bases between the germline ends. This CDR3 is built from 14 residues. Germline assignment: CDR1 SGHDT and CDR2 YYEEEE. Here the CDR3 reads CASSRTGTVHEQYF. CDR3 nucleotide sequence: TGTGCCAGCAGCAGAACAGGGACCGTCCACGAGCAGTACTTC. The entire variable domain, with the rest obtained from reference TRBV5-6 and TRBJ2-7, is as follows: DAGVTQSPTHLIKTRGQQVTLRCSPKSGHDTVSWYQQALGQGPQFIFQYYEEEERQRGNFPDRFSGHQFPNYSSELNVNALLLGDSALYLCASSRTGTVHEQYFGPGTRLTVT.

This clone was recorded a few times. The chain links TRBV7-3 to TRBJ1-1; 7 nucleotides agree with TRBD1. J gave up 4 bases and V 3 bases, and 5 bases lay outside the gene matches. The germline CDR1 and CDR2 sequences are SGHTA and FQGTGA. This CDR3 spans 14 amino acids. CDR3 sequence reads: CASSFAAGGTEAFF. In DNA, the CDR3 is TGTGCCAGCAGCTTCGCCGCAGGGGGCACTGAAGCTTTCTTT.